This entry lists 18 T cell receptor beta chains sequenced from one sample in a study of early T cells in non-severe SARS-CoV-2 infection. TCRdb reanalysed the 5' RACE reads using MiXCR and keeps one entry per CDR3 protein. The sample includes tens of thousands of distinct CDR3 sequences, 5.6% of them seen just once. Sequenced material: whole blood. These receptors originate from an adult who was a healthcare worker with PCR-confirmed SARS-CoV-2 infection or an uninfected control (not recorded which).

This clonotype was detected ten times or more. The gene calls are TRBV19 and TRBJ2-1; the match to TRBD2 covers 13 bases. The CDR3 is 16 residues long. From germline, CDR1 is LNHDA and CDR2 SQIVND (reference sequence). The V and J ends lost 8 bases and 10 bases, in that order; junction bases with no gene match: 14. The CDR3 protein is CASRLSGTSGTGEQFF. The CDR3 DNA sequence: TGTGCCAGTCGCTTGTCCGGGACTAGCGGGACGGGCGAGCAGTTCTTC. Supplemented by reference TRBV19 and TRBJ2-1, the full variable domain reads DGGITQSPKYLFRKEGQNVTLSCEQNLNHDAMYWYRQDPGQGLRLIYYSQIVNDFQKGDIAEGYSVSREKKESFPLTVTSAQKNPTAFYLCASRLSGTSGTGEQFFGPGTRLTVL.

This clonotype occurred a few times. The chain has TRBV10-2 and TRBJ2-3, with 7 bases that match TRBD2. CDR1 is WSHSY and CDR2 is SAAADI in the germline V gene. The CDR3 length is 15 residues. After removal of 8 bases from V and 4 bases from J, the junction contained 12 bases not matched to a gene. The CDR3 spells CASSNGAGVADTQYF. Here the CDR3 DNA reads TGCGCCAGCTCGAATGGGGCGGGAGTGGCAGATACGCAGTATTTT.

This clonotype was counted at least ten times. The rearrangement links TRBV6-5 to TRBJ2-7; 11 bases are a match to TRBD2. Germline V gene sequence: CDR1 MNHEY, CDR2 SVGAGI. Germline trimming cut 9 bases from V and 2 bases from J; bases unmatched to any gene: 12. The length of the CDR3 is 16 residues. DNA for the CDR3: TGTGCCAGTGCCCGCTCTAGCGGGAGGCCCCCCTACGAGCAGTACTTC. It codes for CASARSSGRPPYEQYF.

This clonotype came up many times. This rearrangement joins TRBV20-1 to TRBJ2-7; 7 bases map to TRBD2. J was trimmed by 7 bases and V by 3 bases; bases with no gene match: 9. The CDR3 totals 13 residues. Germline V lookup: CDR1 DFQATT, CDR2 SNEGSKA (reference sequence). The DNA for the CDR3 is TGCAGTGCTAGCGATAGCGGGCTTTGGGAGCAGTACTTC. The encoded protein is CSASDSGLWEQYF.

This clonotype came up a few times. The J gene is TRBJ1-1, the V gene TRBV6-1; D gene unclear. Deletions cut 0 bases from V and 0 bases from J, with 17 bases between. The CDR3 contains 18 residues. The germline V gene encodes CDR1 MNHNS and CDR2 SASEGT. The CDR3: CASSEALRSGAMNTEAFF. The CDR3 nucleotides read TGTGCCAGCAGTGAAGCCCTTAGATCTGGAGCTATGAACACTGAAGCTTTCTTT.

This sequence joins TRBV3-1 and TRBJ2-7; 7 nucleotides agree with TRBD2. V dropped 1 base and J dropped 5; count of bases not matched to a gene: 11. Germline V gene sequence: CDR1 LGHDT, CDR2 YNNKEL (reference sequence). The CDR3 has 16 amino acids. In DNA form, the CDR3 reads TGTGCCAGCAGCCAAGTTCCTAGGACTAGGATCCACGAGCAGTACTTC. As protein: CASSQVPRTRIHEQYF.

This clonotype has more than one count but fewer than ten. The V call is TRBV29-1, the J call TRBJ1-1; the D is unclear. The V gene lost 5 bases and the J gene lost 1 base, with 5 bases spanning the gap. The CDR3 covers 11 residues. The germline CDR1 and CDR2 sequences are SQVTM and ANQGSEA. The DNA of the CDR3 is TGCAGCGTTCTCTCGAACACTGAAGCTTTCTTT. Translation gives CSVLSNTEAFF.

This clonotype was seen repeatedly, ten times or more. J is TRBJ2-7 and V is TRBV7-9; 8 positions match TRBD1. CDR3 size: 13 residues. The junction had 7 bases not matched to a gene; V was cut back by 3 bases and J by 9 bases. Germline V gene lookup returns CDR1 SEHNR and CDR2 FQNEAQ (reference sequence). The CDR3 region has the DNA TGTGCCAGCAGCTTGACAGGGGCTTTAGGGCAGTACTTC. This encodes CASSLTGALGQYF.

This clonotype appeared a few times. The CDR3 DNA sequence: TGCAGCGCAACAGGGACAGGGCCGACCGGGGAGCTGTTTTTT. Its protein product is CSATGTGPTGELFF. This sequence joins TRBV29-1 and TRBJ2-2, with 9 bases aligning to TRBD1. In germline, CDR1 is SQVTM, CDR2 ANQGSEA. The CDR3 totals 14 residues. Trimming removed 7 bases from V and 5 bases from J; junction bases left unmatched: 8.

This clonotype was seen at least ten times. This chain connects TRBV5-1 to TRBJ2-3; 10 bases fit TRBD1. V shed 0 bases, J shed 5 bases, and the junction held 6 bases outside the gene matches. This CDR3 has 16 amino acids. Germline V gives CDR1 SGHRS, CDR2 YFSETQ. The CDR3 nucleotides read TGCGCCAGCAGCTTGGAAGGGACAGGGGCGAGAGATACGCAGTATTTT. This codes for CASSLEGTGARDTQYF.

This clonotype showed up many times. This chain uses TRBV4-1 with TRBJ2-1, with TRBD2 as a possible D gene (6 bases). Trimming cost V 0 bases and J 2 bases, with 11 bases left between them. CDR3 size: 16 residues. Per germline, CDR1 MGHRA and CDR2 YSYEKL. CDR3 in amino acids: CASSQEVAGTYNEQFF. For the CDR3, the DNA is TGCGCCAGCAGCCAAGAAGTGGCGGGAACCTACAATGAGCAGTTCTTC.

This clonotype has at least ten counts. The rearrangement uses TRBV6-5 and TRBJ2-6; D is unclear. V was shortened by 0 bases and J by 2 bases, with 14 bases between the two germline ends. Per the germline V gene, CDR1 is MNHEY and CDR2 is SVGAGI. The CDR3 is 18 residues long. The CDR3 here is CASSYSTLPGAGANVLTF. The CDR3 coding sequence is TGTGCCAGCAGTTACTCAACCCTCCCGGGTGCTGGGGCCAACGTCCTGACTTTC.

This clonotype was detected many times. Here the CDR3 DNA reads TGCGCCAGCTCCTCCAGCGGGGGCTCTTTCACTGAGCAGTTCTTC. This encodes CASSSSGGSFTEQFF. This chain joins TRBV5-1 and TRBJ2-1; TRBD2 matches 8 bases. The CDR3 has 15 residues. In germline, CDR1 is SGHRS, CDR2 YFSETQ. Unmatched junction bases numbered 15, after V lost 7 bases and J lost 9 bases.

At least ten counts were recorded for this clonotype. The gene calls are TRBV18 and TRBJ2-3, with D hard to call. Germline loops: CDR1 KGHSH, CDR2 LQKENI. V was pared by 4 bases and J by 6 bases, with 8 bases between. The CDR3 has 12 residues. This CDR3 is CASSHSDDTQYF. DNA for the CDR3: TGTGCCAGCTCACACTCGGATGATACGCAGTATTTT.

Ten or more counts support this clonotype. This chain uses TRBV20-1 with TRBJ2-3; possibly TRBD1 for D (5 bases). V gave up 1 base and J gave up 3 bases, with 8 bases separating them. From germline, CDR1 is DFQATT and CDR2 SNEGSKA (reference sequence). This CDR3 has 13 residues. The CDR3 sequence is CSARGGGTDTQYF. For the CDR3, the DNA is TGCAGTGCTAGAGGGGGCGGAACAGATACGCAGTATTTT.

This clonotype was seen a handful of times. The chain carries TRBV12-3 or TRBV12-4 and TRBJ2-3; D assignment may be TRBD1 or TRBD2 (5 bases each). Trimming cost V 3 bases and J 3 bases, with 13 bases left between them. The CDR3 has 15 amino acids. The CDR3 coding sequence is TGTGCCAGCAGTTTCTGGGGGTCCGGGACAGATACGCAGTATTTT. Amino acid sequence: CASSFWGSGTDTQYF.

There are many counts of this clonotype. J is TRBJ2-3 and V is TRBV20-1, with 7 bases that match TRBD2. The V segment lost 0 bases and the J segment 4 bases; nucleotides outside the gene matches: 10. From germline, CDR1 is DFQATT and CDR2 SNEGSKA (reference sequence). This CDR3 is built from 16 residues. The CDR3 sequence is CSARDDTGRESDTQYF. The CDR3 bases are TGCAGTGCTAGAGATGACACTGGGCGGGAGTCAGATACGCAGTATTTT.

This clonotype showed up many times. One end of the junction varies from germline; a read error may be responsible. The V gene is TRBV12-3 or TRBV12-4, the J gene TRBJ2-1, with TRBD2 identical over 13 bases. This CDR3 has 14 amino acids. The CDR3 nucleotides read TGTGCCAGCAGAAGGACTAGCGGGAGCAATTCTGCCCTATTC. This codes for CASRRTSGSNSALF.